This TCR beta chain was captured by sequencing in a study of technical replicates of blood from a few donors. Measured with immunoSEQ multiplex PCR; TCRdb has only the in-frame clones, and not every one. This sample has about 80,000 clones, with 95% to 98% found just once. CDR3 length: 15 amino acids. This clone has a single count. This sequence originates from a human donor in good health. Material for sequencing was T cells isolated from PBMCs. V gene TRBV21-1 combines with J gene TRBJ1-4; TRBD1, the table's D call, lacks a check against the DNA. TRBV21-1 is a pseudogene locus. CDR3 residues: CASNLEAGKGLKLFF. In DNA form, the CDR3 reads TGTGCCAGCAACCTAGAGGCAGGGAAGGGTTTAAAACTGTTTTTT.